This T cell receptor (beta chain) stems from a study of response to subunit inactivated influenza vaccine. The table lists this clonotype with many counts. The junction differs from germline at one of its ends, possibly a read error. This CDR3 has 12 amino acids. TCRdb called the RT-PCR reads again in MiXCR, with one record for every CDR3 protein. Of more than 400,000 distinct CDR3 sequences detected, roughly 7.9% appear once; the ten largest clones hold 13%. The receptor comes from a man between 50 and 69 years old who received an inactivated influenza vaccine. Source: PBMCs from blood, taken 23 to 25 months after vaccination. The chain carries TRBV12-3 or TRBV12-4 and TRBJ2-7; unclear D gene. CDR3 amino acids: CASSLGSYEQYF. The CDR3 bases are TGTGCCAGCAGCTTAGGCTCCTACGAGCAGTACTTC.